These 32 T cell receptor beta chains share one sample of origin, sequenced in a study of post-analysis software for immune sequencing data. Presence of unique molecular identifiers characterized the TCR beta cDNA libraries. TCRdb processed the PCR reads anew with MiXCR; each CDR3 protein has one entry. In the table there are roughly 540,000 distinct CDR3 sequences, 34% of which are singletons. The antigens these receptors bind are not known. Findings and limits, study-wide: Patients showed TRBV5-6, TRBV5-1 and TRBV20-1 among roughly 5 TRBV segments more frequent than in controls.

The material sequenced was blood. The receptors were gathered from a girl aged 2 to 17 with multiple sclerosis.

V is TRBV3-1 and J is TRBJ2-5, with 10 bases identical to TRBD2. J gave up 2 bases and V 1 base, and 7 bases lay outside the gene matches. The CDR3 totals 17 residues. Germline CDR1 reads LGHDT; CDR2 reads YNNKEL (reference sequence). CDR3 DNA: TGTGCCAGCAGCCAAGGCCTAGCGGGGGATTCTCAAGAGACCCAGTACTTC. Residues: CASSQGLAGDSQETQYF.

The V call is TRBV20-1, the J call TRBJ1-1, with D perhaps matching TRBD1 (5 bases). V shed 6 bases and J shed 2 bases, with 19 bases lying between them. There are 15 residues in the CDR3. CDR1 and CDR2 (germline): DFQATT, SNEGSKA (reference sequence). The DNA for the CDR3 is TGCAGTGCCCAGATCGTACCAGGGACTAACACTGAAGCTTTCTTT. This codes for CSAQIVPGTNTEAFF.

This clonotype turned up a few times. The rearrangement uses TRBV7-2 and TRBJ2-5; D may be TRBD2 (7 bases). Germline V lookup: CDR1 SGHTA, CDR2 FQGNSA. The CDR3 length is 17 residues. The V and J ends lost 2 bases and 4 bases respectively, with 20 bases between them. DNA of the CDR3: TGTGCCAGCAGCTTATCTGGGGGGGCTTGGGGAGGAGAGACCCAGTACTTC. Its protein is CASSLSGGAWGGETQYF.

In DNA, the CDR3 is TGTGCCAGCAGCTTATTAGGGTCCCGAGGAGAGACCCAGTACTTC. It yields the protein CASSLLGSRGETQYF. The chain joins TRBV7-8 to TRBJ2-5, with no clear D. Germline CDR1 reads SGHVS; CDR2 reads FQNEAQ. Deletions cut 2 bases from V and 4 bases from J, with 14 bases between. CDR3 length: 15 residues.

In this sample, this clonotype turned up a few times. The V and J genes are TRBV5-5 and TRBJ1-1; D unclear. The CDR3 has 12 residues. The germline gives CDR1 SGHKS, CDR2 YYEKEE (reference sequence). Trimming shortened V by 4 bases and J by 6 bases, and 10 bases separated the two germline ends. CDR3 loop: CASSPGLAEAFF. The CDR3 nucleotides read TGTGCCAGCAGCCCGGGTCTGGCTGAAGCTTTCTTT.

This clonotype has only a few counts. V gene TRBV10-3 combines with J gene TRBJ2-1, with TRBD2 matching over 7 bases. Germline lookup yields CDR1 ENHRY and CDR2 SYGVKD. The CDR3 totals 13 residues. V trimming: 10 bases; J trimming: 5 bases; junction bases outside the gene matches: 8. CDR3 region: CANRGRDHNEQFF. CDR3 DNA: TGTGCCAACCGAGGGAGGGACCACAATGAGCAGTTCTTC.

This rearrangement joins TRBV7-6 to TRBJ2-5, with D perhaps TRBD2 (5 bases). Germline V gives CDR1 SGHVS, CDR2 FNYEAQ. Trimming pared 5 bases from V and 5 bases from J, leaving 12 bases between. This CDR3 is 13 amino acids long. CDR3 protein: CASSPGVWETQYF. The CDR3 DNA reads as TGTGCCAGCAGCCCCGGGGTTTGGGAGACCCAGTACTTC.

This clonotype showed up just once. The chain links TRBV5-1 to TRBJ1-1; D gene ambiguous. The CDR3 is 13 residues long. The germline V and J ends were trimmed by 2 bases and 1 base, with 6 bases remaining between them. The germline CDR1 and CDR2 sequences are SGHRS and YFSETQ. Here the CDR3 DNA reads TGCGCCAGCAGCTTCAAGGGGAACACTGAAGCTTTCTTT. It specifies CASSFKGNTEAFF.

Here the CDR3 reads CASSSPLGGGPEEYYGYTF. CDR3 in DNA: TGTGCCAGCAGCTCACCATTAGGGGGGGGACCTGAGGAGTATTATGGCTACACCTTC. This chain joins TRBV13 and TRBJ1-2; the D gene is possibly TRBD1 (6 bases). Trimming cost V 4 bases and J 5 bases, with 29 bases left between them. Germline assignment: CDR1 PRHDT and CDR2 FYEKMQ (reference sequence). This CDR3 contains 19 residues.

J is TRBJ1-2 and V is TRBV20-1; no clear D. Germline V lookup: CDR1 DFQATT, CDR2 SNEGSKA (reference sequence). V was clipped by 1 base and J by 0 bases, with 3 bases between them. CDR3 length: 12 amino acids. The CDR3 is CSARVSNYGYTF. In DNA form, the CDR3 reads TGCAGTGCTAGAGTATCTAACTATGGCTACACCTTC.

On this clonotype: This may be a read error, as it is one base from a much larger clone. The chain employs TRBV7-2 and TRBJ2-1; 11 bases are shared with TRBD2. The V and J ends lost 1 base and 6 bases, in that order; junction bases with no gene match: 5. The CDR3 loop spans 16 amino acids. Germline-derived CDR1 and CDR2 are SGHTA and FQGNSA. CDR3 sequence (DNA): TGTACCAGCAGCTTAGAGCTAGCGGGGGGTCTCAATGAGCAGTTCTTC. Translating it yields CTSSLELAGGLNEQFF.

This rearrangement joins TRBV19 to TRBJ2-7; 11 bases are a match to TRBD2. The CDR3 spans 16 residues. V lost 7 bases and J lost 1; bases outside the gene matches: 9. The germline gives CDR1 LNHDA, CDR2 SQIVND (reference sequence). CDR3 bases: TGTGCCAGTACGGCAGGTAGCGGGGGGGGTTCCTACGAGCAGTACTTC. Protein product: CASTAGSGGGSYEQYF.

The chain combines TRBV12-3 or TRBV12-4 with TRBJ1-1; D gene ambiguous. V gave up 2 bases and J gave up 0 bases, with 10 bases separating them. The CDR3 length is 15 residues. CDR3 sequence reads: CASSLTWQMNTEAFF. CDR3 bases: TGTGCCAGCAGTTTAACTTGGCAGATGAACACTGAAGCTTTCTTT.

In DNA, the CDR3 is TGCAGCGTTGAAGGGGCCCCCGGGGCCAACGTCCTGACTTTC. This gives the protein CSVEGAPGANVLTF. The V gene is TRBV29-1, the J gene TRBJ2-6; D gene uncertain. The germline gives CDR1 SQVTM, CDR2 ANQGSEA. V lost 1 base to trimming and J lost 4 bases, with 8 bases between them. There are 14 residues in the CDR3.

This rearrangement joins TRBV12-3 or TRBV12-4 to TRBJ1-1; D remains ambiguous. Trimming stripped 6 bases from V and 6 bases from J, with 26 bases between. The CDR3 has 17 amino acids. The CDR3 region has the DNA TGTGCCAGCAGGGACCCTCAAGATGTCCCCCTCCGTGCTGAAGCTTTCTTT. Translating gives CASRDPQDVPLRAEAFF.

This sequence joins TRBV13 and TRBJ2-7, with D hard to call. Germline loops: CDR1 PRHDT, CDR2 FYEKMQ (reference sequence). The length of the CDR3 is 12 residues. The V gene lost 8 bases and the J gene lost 1 base, with 9 bases spanning the gap. The CDR3 here is CASGLGSYEQYF. The CDR3 nucleotides read TGTGCCAGCGGATTAGGATCCTACGAGCAGTACTTC.

In its sample, this clonotype was seen a few times. This chain connects TRBV7-3 to TRBJ2-1, with 9 bases identical to TRBD1. Germline lookup yields CDR1 SGHTA and CDR2 FQGTGA. With 5 bases clipped from V and 8 bases from J, the junction kept 10 bases outside the gene matches. CDR3 length: 15 amino acids. The CDR3 protein is CASSLQGARVDEQFF. In DNA form, the CDR3 reads TGTGCCAGCAGCCTACAGGGGGCGCGGGTGGATGAGCAGTTCTTC.

This clonotype came up a few times. The chain links TRBV29-1 to TRBJ1-3; the match to TRBD1 covers 7 bases. The CDR3 extends over 16 amino acids. V dropped 7 bases and J dropped 2; count of bases not matched to a gene: 14. Germline V gene data show CDR1 as SQVTM and CDR2 as ANQGSEA. CDR3 sequence reads: CSARPSGGETGNTIYF. The CDR3 bases are TGCAGCGCCCGACCCTCAGGGGGTGAAACTGGAAACACCATATATTTT. Full variable domain (missing parts from reference TRBV29-1 and TRBJ1-3): SAVISQKPSRDICQRGTSLTIQCQVDSQVTMMFWYRQQPGQSLTLIATANQGSEATYESGFVIDKFPISRPNLTFSTLTVSNMSPEDSSIYLCSARPSGGETGNTIYFGEGSWLTVV.

The genes are TRBV7-3 and TRBJ1-2; D gene ambiguous. This CDR3 has 15 amino acids. The germline V and J ends were trimmed by 2 bases and 0 bases, with 10 bases remaining between them. Germline V gene sequence: CDR1 SGHTA, CDR2 FQGTGA. The CDR3 loop is CASSLDAATNYGYTF. As DNA, the CDR3 is TGTGCCAGCAGCTTAGACGCCGCTACTAACTATGGCTACACCTTC.

This rearrangement joins TRBV6-4 to TRBJ2-2; tentatively, D is TRBD1 (6 bases). Germline V gives CDR1 MRHNA, CDR2 SNTAGT. Trimming cost V 5 bases and J 6 bases, with 13 bases left between them. CDR3 length: 14 residues. The CDR3 DNA sequence: TGTGCCAGCAGTCAAAGAACAGGGTCCGGGGAGCTGTTTTTT. This encodes CASSQRTGSGELFF.

This clonotype was seen more than once but under ten times. The genes are TRBV27 and TRBJ2-6; D not certain. V was pared by 3 bases and J by 3 bases, with 6 bases between. CDR1 and CDR2 from the germline V gene are MNHEY and SMNVEV (reference sequence). The CDR3 runs to 14 residues. The CDR3 sequence: CASSFAGGANVLTF. CDR3 nucleotide sequence: TGTGCCAGCAGTTTTGCTGGTGGGGCCAACGTCCTGACTTTC.

The chain is built from TRBV5-1 and TRBJ1-4; D is perhaps TRBD1 (5 bases). With 4 bases removed from V and 1 base from J, the gap between germline ends came to 17 bases. CDR1 and CDR2 (germline): SGHRS, YFSETQ. This CDR3 region has 17 residues. The CDR3 reads CASSISGTPKTNEKLFF. The CDR3 DNA sequence: TGCGCCAGCAGCATCTCCGGGACTCCGAAAACTAATGAAAAACTGTTTTTT.

This clonotype was found once. V and J are TRBV6-6 and TRBJ2-7, with TRBD1 matching over 8 bases. The germline gives CDR1 MNHNY, CDR2 SVGAGI (reference sequence). The CDR3 loop spans 14 amino acids. V shed 6 bases, J shed 4 bases, and the junction held 8 bases outside the gene matches. CDR3 loop: CASSPLGQGYEQYF. The CDR3 nucleotides are TGTGCCAGCAGCCCCTTAGGACAGGGTTACGAGCAGTACTTC.

The chain has TRBV21-1 and TRBJ2-7; no check of the table's D call, TRBD2, against the DNA was made. TRBV21-1 is a pseudogene segment. This CDR3 contains 14 residues. For the CDR3, the DNA is TGTGCCAGCAGCATCTTCCGGGCCCCGTGGGAGCAGTACTTC. Amino acids: CASSIFRAPWEQYF.

This chain links TRBV6-5 with TRBJ2-2; D gene uncertain. The V gene lost 7 bases and the J gene lost 3 bases, with 12 bases spanning the gap. The CDR3 length is 14 residues. Germline-derived CDR1 and CDR2 are MNHEY and SVGAGI. The CDR3 spells CASTRTAHTGELFF. The CDR3 DNA reads TGTGCCAGCACCCGGACGGCGCACACCGGGGAGCTGTTTTTT.

The chain joins TRBV12-3 or TRBV12-4 to TRBJ2-5; tentatively, D is TRBD1 (6 bases). Trimming cost V 3 bases and J 5 bases, with 13 bases left between them. The CDR3 totals 14 residues. The CDR3 loop reads CASSLPGAGETQYF. CDR3 bases: TGTGCCAGCAGTTTGCCAGGGGCCGGGGAGACCCAGTACTTC.

Many counts were recorded for this clonotype. This chain uses TRBV4-1 with TRBJ2-7, with TRBD1 identical over 8 bases. From germline, CDR1 is MGHRA and CDR2 YSYEKL. The CDR3 sequence is 16 residues long. V dropped 5 bases and J dropped 0; count of bases not matched to a gene: 9. In DNA, the CDR3 is TGCGCCAGCAGCTTAAGGCTGGGACAGGACTCCTACGAGCAGTACTTC. This sequence encodes CASSLRLGQDSYEQYF.

The chain carries TRBV11-2 and TRBJ1-2; 7 nucleotides match TRBD1. The trim removed 6 bases at V and 1 base at J, leaving 11 bases unmatched. This CDR3 is built from 16 residues. CDR1 and CDR2 (germline): SGHAT, FQNNGV. The CDR3 protein is CASSSRGDRDNYGYTF. CDR3 nucleotides: TGTGCCAGCAGTTCCCGTGGGGACAGAGATAACTATGGCTACACCTTC.

This sequence joins TRBV2 and TRBJ2-2; D is unresolved. The CDR3 has 16 residues. The V and J ends lost 6 bases and 0 bases respectively, with 14 bases between them. The germline CDR1 and CDR2 sequences are SNHLY and FYNNEI. CDR3: CASSPTVRANTGELFF. CDR3 in DNA: TGTGCCAGCAGCCCCACCGTACGTGCGAACACCGGGGAGCTGTTTTTT.

This sequence joins TRBV5-1 and TRBJ2-3; 7 nucleotides agree with TRBD1. Losses at the gene ends were 5 bases for V and 2 bases for J; bases not matched to a gene: 8. This CDR3 is 15 amino acids long. Germline values: CDR1 SGHRS, CDR2 YFSETQ. CDR3 protein: CASRERTGSTDTQYF. The DNA of the CDR3 is TGCGCCAGCAGGGAACGGACAGGATCCACAGATACGCAGTATTTT.

Only one count was recorded for this clonotype. CDR3: CASSPEDRVTTEAFF. CDR3 DNA: TGTGCCAGCAGCCCCGAGGACAGGGTGACCACTGAAGCTTTCTTT. The chain recombines TRBV7-8 with TRBJ1-1; TRBD1 agrees at 8 bases. V shed 5 bases and J 4 bases; nucleotides not matched to a gene: 9. Germline V lookup: CDR1 SGHVS, CDR2 FQNEAQ. CDR3 size: 15 residues. The full variable domain, with the rest looked up from reference TRBV7-8 and TRBJ1-1, is GAGVSQSPRYKVAKRGQDVALRCDPISGHVSLFWYQQALGQGPEFLTYFQNEAQLDKSGLPSDRFFAERPEGSVSTLKIQRTQQEDSAVYLCASSPEDRVTTEAFFGQGTRLTVV.

On this clonotype itself: This clone may be a read error of a much larger clone one base away. The DNA for the CDR3 is TGCAGTGCTAGTCTCCTAGCGGCCCCAACTGAGCAGTACTTC. Amino acids: CSASLLAAPTEQYF. The rearrangement joins TRBV20-1 to TRBJ2-5; TRBD2 aligns across 7 bases. Germline V lookup: CDR1 DFQATT, CDR2 SNEGSKA (reference sequence). This CDR3 comprises 14 residues. V lost 3 bases to trimming and J lost 11 bases; unmatched junction nucleotides: 15.